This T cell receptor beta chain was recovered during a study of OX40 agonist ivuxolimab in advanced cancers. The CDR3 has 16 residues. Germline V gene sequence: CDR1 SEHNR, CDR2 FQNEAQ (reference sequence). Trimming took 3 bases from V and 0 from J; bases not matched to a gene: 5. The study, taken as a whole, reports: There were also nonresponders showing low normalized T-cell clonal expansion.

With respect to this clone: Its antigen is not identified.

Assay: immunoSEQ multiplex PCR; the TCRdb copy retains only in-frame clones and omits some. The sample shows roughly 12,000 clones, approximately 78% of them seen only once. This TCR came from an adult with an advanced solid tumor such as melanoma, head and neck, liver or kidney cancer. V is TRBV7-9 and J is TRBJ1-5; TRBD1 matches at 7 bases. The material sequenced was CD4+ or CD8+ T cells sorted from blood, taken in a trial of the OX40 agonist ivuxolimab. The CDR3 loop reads CASSFSRQGSNQPQHF. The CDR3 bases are TGTGCCAGCAGCTTCTCGAGACAGGGTAGCAATCAGCCCCAGCATTTT.